This T cell receptor beta chain emerged from a study of blood T cell repertoires in COVID-19. Study information: Researchers got acute and convalescent COVID-19 samples from the United States, Italy and Spain. PBMCs, B-cell-depleted T cells, or T cells provided the cDNA or gDNA that made up the material.

V was cut by 0 bases and J by 14 bases, with 16 bases left in between. This CDR3 is built from 14 residues. Germline CDR1 is LGHDT and CDR2 is YNNKEL (reference sequence). Authors' analysis steps: Using reference gene primer amplification, nucleated cell counts were estimated. Clones were read by immunoSEQ multiplex PCR, and TCRdb kept only the in-frame ones, dropping some. D and trimming come from the DNA, and the V and J calls and clone size come from that table. The sample contains about 97,000 clones, around nine tenths of which appear only once. The sequence came from a human donor in a cohort sampled during active COVID-19. The sample consisted of peripheral blood. The chain carries TRBV3-1 (or the pseudogene TRBV3-2) and TRBJ1-4, with D hard to call. The CDR3 reads CASSQENGDRRLFF. For the CDR3, the DNA is TGTGCCAGCAGCCAAGAAAACGGCGATCGGAGGCTGTTTTTT.